These 22 T cell receptor beta chains originate from one sample sequenced in a study of blood T cells in healthy people across ages. A second about 6 to 12 cycle PCR used barcoded and J-beta primers. TCRdb reanalysed the 5' RACE reads using MiXCR and keeps one entry per CDR3 protein. The sample has more than 800,000 distinct CDR3 sequences, less than 35% seen once. The sample was blood. These receptors were obtained from a woman of 80 years or more in good health.

This clonotype was recorded many times. The gene calls are TRBV27 and TRBJ1-2; no definite D call. V was cut by 6 bases and J by 6 bases, with 14 bases left in between. CDR1 is MNHEY and CDR2 is SMNVEV in the germline V gene (reference sequence). The CDR3 is 13 amino acids. The CDR3 sequence is CASSHVAGHGYTF. CDR3 DNA sequence: TGTGCCAGCAGCCACGTCGCCGGACATGGCTACACCTTC.

This clonotype was observed a few times. The V call is TRBV2, the J call TRBJ2-7; 8 nucleotides line up with TRBD1. CDR3 size: 15 residues. V dropped 8 bases and J dropped 3; count of bases not matched to a gene: 12. Germline lookup yields CDR1 SNHLY and CDR2 FYNNEI. This chain's CDR3 is CASRNGTGNRYEQYF. CDR3 bases: TGTGCCAGCCGAAACGGGACAGGTAACCGCTACGAGCAGTACTTC. Full variable domain (missing parts from reference TRBV2 and TRBJ2-7): EPEVTQTPSHQVTQMGQEVILRCVPISNHLYFYWYRQILGQKVEFLVSFYNNEISEKSEIFDDQFSVERPDGSNFTLKIRSTKLEDSAMYFCASRNGTGNRYEQYFGPGTRLTVT.

This clonotype was found many times. The chain is built from TRBV11-2 and TRBJ2-1; a possible D gene is TRBD2 (6 bases). Germline values: CDR1 SGHAT, CDR2 FQNNGV. V was cut by 2 bases and J by 0 bases, with 17 bases left in between. The CDR3 is 18 amino acids. CDR3 residues: CASSLKSGTAASYNEQFF. Written as DNA, the CDR3 is TGTGCCAGCAGCTTAAAGTCCGGGACTGCCGCCTCCTACAATGAGCAGTTCTTC.

This clonotype came up many times. The CDR3 DNA reads as TGCAGTGCTAGAGGGGACAGACAAGAGACCCAGTACTTC. Encoded protein: CSARGDRQETQYF. The rearrangement uses TRBV20-1 and TRBJ2-5; TRBD1 matches 7 bases. Germline V gene sequence: CDR1 DFQATT, CDR2 SNEGSKA (reference sequence). Trimming at V came to 1 base and at J to 2 bases, leaving 1 base not matched to a gene. This CDR3 region has 13 residues.

The chain recombines TRBV5-1 with TRBJ2-3; TRBD2 matches at 9 bases. The germline gives CDR1 SGHRS, CDR2 YFSETQ. V was pared by 0 bases and J by 4 bases, with 6 bases of the junction left unmatched. This CDR3 spans 16 amino acids. The CDR3 reads CASSLESGGFADTQYF. Here the CDR3 DNA reads TGCGCCAGCAGCTTGGAGAGCGGGGGGTTCGCAGATACGCAGTATTTT.

The J gene is TRBJ2-3, the V gene TRBV5-4; TRBD2 agrees at 11 bases. CDR3 length: 17 amino acids. V shed 4 bases, J shed 3 bases, and the junction held 10 bases outside the gene matches. Looked up from germline, CDR1 is SGHNT and CDR2 is YYREEE (reference sequence). In DNA, the CDR3 is TGTGCCAGCAGCCCTCGAGAGTTAGCGGGGGGGACAGATACGCAGTATTTT. Protein product: CASSPRELAGGTDTQYF.

About this clonotype itself: Given a much more abundant clone one base away, this may be a read error. This rearrangement joins TRBV20-1 to TRBJ2-1; 9 bases match TRBD2. The CDR3 totals 14 residues. In germline, CDR1 is DFQATT, CDR2 SNEGSKA (reference sequence). The junction had 14 bases not matched to a gene; V was cut back by 5 bases and J by 12 bases. CDR3 protein: CSADLAGSPGRQFF. As DNA, the CDR3 is TGCAGTGCTGACCTAGCGGGGAGTCCCGGGAGGCAGTTCTTC.

The sample holds many counts of this clonotype. The CDR3 here is CASTPRFEGGLGQFF. CDR3 sequence (DNA): TGTGCCAGCACCCCCCGGTTTGAGGGGGGGCTGGGGCAGTTCTTC. The rearrangement uses TRBV6-2 or TRBV6-3 and TRBJ2-1; the D gene is possibly TRBD2 (7 bases). CDR3 length equals 15 residues. The germline V and J ends were trimmed by 7 bases and 12 bases, with 25 bases remaining between them. Per germline, CDR1 MNHEY and CDR2 SVGEGT.

The chain joins TRBV4-3 to TRBJ2-7; tentative D call: TRBD1 (5 bases). There are 15 residues in the CDR3. Trimming cost V 0 bases and J 4 bases, with 13 bases left between them. The germline V gene encodes CDR1 LGHNA and CDR2 YSLEER. CDR3 nucleotide sequence: TGCGCCAGCAGCCAAGAATGGCAGGGCCGATACGAGCAGTACTTC. It yields the protein CASSQEWQGRYEQYF.

This clonotype was counted only a few times. The chain combines TRBV5-8 with TRBJ1-2, with D tentatively TRBD1 (5 bases). This CDR3 has 13 amino acids. Trimming cost V 0 bases and J 5 bases, with 8 bases left between them. From germline, CDR1 is SGHTS and CDR2 YDEGEE. The CDR3 DNA reads as TGTGCCAGCAGCTTGGGCAGGGTGTATGGCTACACCTTC. Protein sequence: CASSLGRVYGYTF. Using reference TRBV5-8 and TRBJ1-2 for the parts outside the CDR3, the full variable domain is EAGVTQSPTHLIKTRGQQATLRCSPISGHTSVYWYQQALGLGLQFLLWYDEGEERNRGNFPPRFSGRQFPNYSSELNVNALELEDSALYLCASSLGRVYGYTFGSGTRLTVV.

This clonotype showed up many times. The V and J genes are TRBV7-6 and TRBJ2-1, with TRBD2 identical over 11 bases. With V trimmed by 4 bases and J by 7 bases, 6 bases remained unmatched. Germline assignment: CDR1 SGHVS and CDR2 FNYEAQ. The CDR3 length is 15 residues. CDR3 region: CASSSSGGPRNEQFF. Written as DNA, the CDR3 is TGTGCCAGCAGCTCTAGCGGGGGGCCGAGGAATGAGCAGTTCTTC.

This clonotype was found many times. The V call is TRBV6-4, the J call TRBJ2-5; weak D call: TRBD2 (6 bases). Trimming shortened V by 5 bases and J by 4 bases, and 17 bases separated the two germline ends. The CDR3 length is 15 residues. Germline-derived CDR1 and CDR2 are MRHNA and SNTAGT. DNA of the CDR3: TGTGCCAGCAGTCCCGGAGGGACCCCAGGAGAGACCCAGTACTTC. Encoded protein: CASSPGGTPGETQYF.

This clonotype was seen a handful of times. V and J are TRBV15 and TRBJ2-1; 10 positions agree with TRBD2. The CDR3 extends over 19 amino acids. Germline V CDR1 and CDR2: LNHNV, YYDKDF (reference sequence). J gave up 8 bases and V 0 bases, and 16 bases lay outside the gene matches. The CDR3 DNA reads TGTGCCACCAGCAGAGATGTGAGGGGGGCAGCTAGCGGGGGATATGAGCAGTTCTTC. Translation gives CATSRDVRGAASGGYEQFF.

This clonotype was recorded many times. V gene TRBV14 combines with J gene TRBJ2-3; no clear D. This CDR3 has 16 residues. Trimming left V 4 bases short and J 0 bases short, with 14 bases between. Germline V gene data show CDR1 as SGHDN and CDR2 as FVKESK. For the CDR3, the DNA is TGTGCCAGCAGCCCACGGACGTTCCAAAGCACAGATACGCAGTATTTT. This gives the protein CASSPRTFQSTDTQYF.

This clonotype was seen repeatedly, ten times or more. The chain couples TRBV12-3 or TRBV12-4 to TRBJ2-1; 7 bases line up with TRBD1. The CDR3 is made up of 14 amino acids. Trimming removed 7 bases from V and 3 bases from J; junction bases left unmatched: 6. CDR3 loop: CASTTGVHYNEQFF. The CDR3 nucleotides are TGTGCCAGCACTACAGGGGTTCACTACAATGAGCAGTTCTTC.

This clonotype was detected a few times. The CDR3 region is CASNRENEQFF. DNA for the CDR3: TGCGCCAGCAACAGGGAAAATGAGCAGTTCTTC. V gene TRBV10-2 combines with J gene TRBJ2-1; possible D gene TRBD1, 6 bases. This CDR3 comprises 11 residues. Germline V CDR1 and CDR2: WSHSY, SAAADI. V was shortened by 7 bases and J by 7 bases, with 8 bases between the two germline ends.

This clonotype was observed at least ten times. This chain's CDR3 is CASSHHGQGTHEQYF. The DNA of the CDR3 is TGTGCCAGCAGTCACCATGGACAGGGGACCCACGAGCAGTACTTC. The chain recombines TRBV12-3 or TRBV12-4 with TRBJ2-7, with TRBD1 identical over 9 bases. V gave up 5 bases and J gave up 5 bases; unmatched junction bases: 10. The CDR3 extends over 15 amino acids.

For this clonotype: A read error may be the cause here, since a much bigger clone is one base away. The chain employs TRBV6-2 or TRBV6-3 and TRBJ2-6; possible D gene TRBD1, 6 bases. CDR1 MNHEY and CDR2 SVGEGT come from the germline V gene. CDR3 length: 16 residues. The germline V and J ends were trimmed by 2 bases and 2 bases, with 10 bases remaining between them. The CDR3 region has the DNA TGTGCCAGCAGTTACAGGGGGTTCCCTGGGGCCAACGTCCTGACTTTC. Translated, it gives CASSYRGFPGANVLTF.

This clonotype turned up a few times. The V call is TRBV13, the J call TRBJ2-1; D remains ambiguous. Trimming took 8 bases from V and 5 from J, leaving 7 bases between them. Germline loops: CDR1 PRHDT, CDR2 FYEKMQ (reference sequence). This CDR3 spans 11 amino acids. In DNA, the CDR3 is TGTGCCAGCCGACGGCACAATGAGCAGTTCTTC. It is translated as CASRRHNEQFF.

This clonotype was seen once. The chain links TRBV5-1 to TRBJ2-1, with 7 bases matching TRBD1. V was pared by 9 bases and J by 3 bases, with 15 bases of the junction left unmatched. CDR3 size: 16 residues. The germline CDR1 and CDR2 sequences are SGHRS and YFSETQ. The DNA for the CDR3 is TGCGCCACACGAAGAAGCGTACAGGGGAGCTACAATGAGCAGTTCTTC. Its translation: CATRRSVQGSYNEQFF. The entire variable domain, with the rest obtained from reference TRBV5-1 and TRBJ2-1, is as follows: KAGVTQTPRYLIKTRGQQVTLSCSPISGHRSVSWYQQTPGQGLQFLFEYFSETQRNKGNFPGRFSGRQFSNSRSEMNVSTLELGDSALYLCATRRSVQGSYNEQFFGPGTRLTVL.

The genes are TRBV3-1 and TRBJ2-1; 7 nucleotides align to TRBD2. V shed 4 bases and J 4 bases; nucleotides not matched to a gene: 7. CDR1 and CDR2 (germline): LGHDT, YNNKEL (reference sequence). The CDR3 extends over 15 amino acids. The CDR3 DNA is TGTGCCAGCAGCCTTTTCGCGGGGGAGTACAATGAGCAGTTCTTC. Protein sequence: CASSLFAGEYNEQFF.

The chain is built from TRBV6-1 and TRBJ1-5; D is uncertain. The CDR3 sequence is 15 residues long. Germline lookup yields CDR1 MNHNS and CDR2 SASEGT. The ends were cut back, 1 base at V and 0 bases at J, with 7 bases in the middle. The CDR3 bases are TGTGCCAGCAGTGAAGTCCAGACTAGCAATCAGCCCCAGCATTTT. It is translated as CASSEVQTSNQPQHF.